This T cell receptor (beta chain) emerged from a study of CD8 T cells in cerebrospinal fluid in Alzheimer's disease. Across the whole study: Plate-based nested PCR sequencing and droplet-based sequencing measured CSF T cell clonal expansion. General study findings and limits: Versus healthy subjects, Alzheimer's patients more often had clones of at least 3%.

According to its frequency, this clonotype is large. Its antigen remains unidentified. Each CDR3 protein gets one entry in TCRdb, which reprocessed the 10x single-cell sequencing reads and gives no DNA. The listing records about 1,200 distinct CDR3 sequences. The germline gives CDR1 MDHEN, CDR2 SYDVKM. This CDR3 comprises 13 residues. A live/dead marker was used to sort live CSF cells for droplet sequencing. Sequenced input: cerebrospinal fluid. The TCR comes from a human donor with Alzheimer's disease. The rearrangement joins TRBV28 to TRBJ2-1; TCRdb's D gene call, TRBD2, goes unchecked for lack of DNA. CDR3: CASRVAGGDEQFF. The complete variable domain, with remaining parts taken from reference TRBV28 and TRBJ2-1, reads DVKVTQSSRYLVKRTGEKVFLECVQDMDHENMFWYRQDPGLGLRLIYFSYDVKMKEKGDIPEGYSVSREKKERFSLILESASTNQTSMYLCASRVAGGDEQFFGPGTRLTVL.